This passage covers 28 T cell receptor beta chains from one sample sequenced in a study of regulatory T cells in long-lasting Graves disease (dated by TCRdb to the early 2020s). Sample time point, as interpreted from the label and publication: newly diagnosed GD, antithyroid drugs for less than 3 months. For both TCR sequencing and RNA sequencing, RNA was extracted from PBMCs in TRIzol. The library was obtained by multiplex PCR. The sequencer listed for this sample is Illumina HiSeq 4000. CDR3 regions were amplified by Arm-PCR with iRepertoire HTBI primers to construct TCR beta libraries. The public reads were reanalyzed by TCRdb: fastp trimming at Q25, MiXCR alignment, in-frame beta chains only. Every CDR3 protein is listed once, alongside the most common genes and DNA of its rows. This sample comprises 530,000 or so distinct CDR3 sequences, 13% of them detected only once. The ten largest clones take up roughly a tenth of the sample.

These data were also reused for a study on T cells in Graves' hyperthyroidism and ophthalmopathy.

Sequences were derived from peripheral blood mononuclear cells (PBMCs), sampled at new diagnosis, from a patient treated with antithyroid drugs. The receptors come from a man younger than 45 with Graves disease. Donor details come from another sample of the same person, matched by shared clones.

In this sample, this clonotype turned up many times. The chain combines TRBV7-9 with TRBJ1-2; TRBD1 might be the D (6 bases). Germline loops: CDR1 SEHNR, CDR2 FQNEAQ (reference sequence). V was cut by 8 bases and J by 5 bases, with 15 bases left in between. The CDR3 consists of 13 residues. CDR3 DNA: TGTGCCAGCCGCTCGGACAGTTGGTATGGCTACACCTTC. Its translation is CASRSDSWYGYTF.

This clonotype was observed at least ten times. J is TRBJ2-1 and V is TRBV12-3 or TRBV12-4, with 12 nucleotides matching TRBD2. The CDR3 totals 14 residues. V lost 4 bases and J lost 9; bases outside the gene matches: 4. The CDR3, as DNA: TGTGCCAGCAGTTCTAGCGGGAGGGGGGTTGAGCAGTTCTTC. This sequence encodes CASSSSGRGVEQFF.

This chain joins TRBV5-6 and TRBJ2-1; weak D call: TRBD1 (6 bases). V was trimmed by 3 bases and J by 3 bases, leaving 19 bases between them. The CDR3 sequence is 17 residues long. Germline loops: CDR1 SGHDT, CDR2 YYEEEE. Here the CDR3 DNA reads TGTGCCAGCAGCTGGGGGCCTAGGGGAATGATCTACAATGAGCAGTTCTTC. Translating gives CASSWGPRGMIYNEQFF. The complete variable domain, with remaining parts taken from reference TRBV5-6 and TRBJ2-1, reads DAGVTQSPTHLIKTRGQQVTLRCSPKSGHDTVSWYQQALGQGPQFIFQYYEEEERQRGNFPDRFSGHQFPNYSSELNVNALLLGDSALYLCASSWGPRGMIYNEQFFGPGTRLTVL.

This clonotype came up many times. The chain uses TRBV7-9 and TRBJ2-2; 9 bases align to TRBD2. Germline V gives CDR1 SEHNR, CDR2 FQNEAQ (reference sequence). The CDR3 consists of 17 residues. V shed 1 base, J shed 1 base, and the junction held 4 bases outside the gene matches. In DNA form, the CDR3 reads TGTGCCAGCAGCTTAGATTCGACTAGCGGGAACACCGGGGAGCTGTTTTTT. Encoded protein: CASSLDSTSGNTGELFF.

This clonotype has a count of ten or more. This chain joins TRBV27 and TRBJ2-1; the D is unclear. The germline V gene has CDR1 MNHEY and CDR2 SMNVEV (reference sequence). This CDR3 region has 16 residues. Trimming removed 2 bases from V and 0 bases from J, with 11 bases in between. This CDR3 reads CASSLTLGFSYNEQFF. The CDR3 DNA is TGTGCCAGCAGTTTAACCTTGGGCTTCTCCTACAATGAGCAGTTCTTC.

Details on this clonotype: With only one base between it and a far larger clone, this is likely a read error. The genes are TRBV7-9 and TRBJ2-7; D is uncertain. Germline CDR1 and CDR2: SEHNR and FQNEAQ (reference sequence). This CDR3 contains 14 residues. V lost 3 bases, J lost 7 bases, and 16 bases lay in between. CDR3 in amino acids: CASSFNRVPNEQYF. CDR3 sequence (DNA): TGTGCCAGCAGCTTTAATCGGGTACCTAATGAGCAGTACTTC.

This sequence joins TRBV20-1 and TRBJ2-6, with D possibly being TRBD1 (5 bases). Germline CDR1 reads DFQATT; CDR2 reads SNEGSKA (reference sequence). The CDR3 loop spans 16 amino acids. The V end lost 3 bases, the J end lost 4 bases, and 16 bases lay between the germline ends. This CDR3 is CSARGHGAEGANVLTF. As DNA, the CDR3 is TGCAGTGCTAGGGGGCATGGGGCGGAGGGGGCCAACGTCCTGACTTTC.

In this sample, this clonotype turned up once. This chain's CDR3 is CASRLAGAEQFF. The CDR3 DNA is TGTGCCAGCCGCCTAGCGGGAGCTGAGCAGTTCTTC. J is TRBJ2-1 and V is TRBV12-3 or TRBV12-4; 10 positions match TRBD2. The CDR3 extends over 12 amino acids. V lost 8 bases to trimming and J lost 9 bases; unmatched junction nucleotides: 4.

At least ten counts were recorded for this clonotype. This chain joins TRBV19 and TRBJ2-1, with D unresolved. Germline lookup yields CDR1 LNHDA and CDR2 SQIVND (reference sequence). This CDR3 spans 14 amino acids. Trimming stripped 2 bases from V and 4 bases from J, with 9 bases between. CDR3 region: CASSISLVYNEQFF. The DNA for the CDR3 is TGTGCCAGTAGTATAAGTCTAGTATACAATGAGCAGTTCTTC.

This clonotype was seen repeatedly, ten times or more. The CDR3 DNA reads TGTGCCTGGAGTGAGTCACTTTCTAGCGAAAAACTGTTTTTT. It yields the protein CAWSESLSSEKLFF. The chain has TRBV30 and TRBJ1-4; unclear D gene. Germline lookup yields CDR1 GTSNPN and CDR2 SVGIG (reference sequence). The CDR3 length is 14 residues. V shed 1 base and J shed 8 bases, with 14 bases lying between them.

This clonotype was seen repeatedly, ten times or more. The chain joins TRBV20-1 to TRBJ2-3, with a possible D match to TRBD1 (6 bases). Germline values: CDR1 DFQATT, CDR2 SNEGSKA (reference sequence). V shed 3 bases and J shed 4 bases, with 11 bases lying between them. The CDR3 totals 13 residues. In DNA, the CDR3 is TGCAGTGCTAGTAACAGGGTCCCAGATACGCAGTATTTT. Translation: CSASNRVPDTQYF.

This clonotype was recorded only once. CDR3 loop: CSGYREHEQFF. The CDR3 DNA is TGCAGCGGTTACAGGGAACATGAGCAGTTCTTC. The rearrangement links TRBV29-1 to TRBJ2-1; a weak D match, TRBD1 (6 bases). Trimming took off 7 bases at V and 8 bases at J, with 12 bases between the two ends. This CDR3 is 11 amino acids long. CDR1 is SQVTM, CDR2 ANQGSEA, per germline.

In this sample, this clonotype turned up many times. The genes are TRBV29-1 and TRBJ2-1; perhaps TRBD2 as D (6 bases). Germline CDR1 is SQVTM and CDR2 is ANQGSEA. This CDR3 comprises 15 residues. V lost 6 bases and J 9 bases, leaving 24 bases between the germline ends. The CDR3 DNA sequence: TGCAGCGTAGAGTCAGGGTACGGGAGCGTCGGTGAGCAGTTCTTC. Its protein is CSVESGYGSVGEQFF.

The chain links TRBV7-8 to TRBJ2-5; a weak D match, TRBD2 (6 bases). CDR3 size: 14 residues. Trimming took off 3 bases at V and 5 bases at J, with 13 bases between the two ends. Germline V lookup: CDR1 SGHVS, CDR2 FQNEAQ. The CDR3 reads CASSFRDSTETQYF. Written as DNA, the CDR3 is TGTGCCAGCAGCTTCCGGGACTCGACGGAGACCCAGTACTTC.

In this sample, this clonotype turned up a few times. The V gene is TRBV5-5, the J gene TRBJ1-1, with a possible D match to TRBD1 (5 bases). Trimming removed 7 bases at V and 0 bases at J, with 13 bases between. The CDR3 has 14 amino acids. Germline assignment: CDR1 SGHKS and CDR2 YYEKEE (reference sequence). The CDR3 nucleotides are TGTGCCAGCCTTGGGGGTTCTATGAACACTGAAGCTTTCTTT. Translating gives CASLGGSMNTEAFF.

This chain links TRBV2 with TRBJ1-3; D not resolved. Germline-derived CDR1 and CDR2 are SNHLY and FYNNEI. This CDR3 spans 14 amino acids. Trimming removed 0 bases from V and 4 bases from J, with 7 bases in between. In DNA, the CDR3 is TGTGCCAGCAGTGAAGCTAGAAGCGGAAACACCATATATTTT. It yields the protein CASSEARSGNTIYF.

There are many counts of this clonotype. The chain carries TRBV6-1 and TRBJ2-7, with D hard to call. The length of the CDR3 is 14 residues. Trimming left V 5 bases short and J 0 bases short, with 11 bases between. From germline, CDR1 is MNHNS and CDR2 SASEGT. The CDR3 region has the DNA TGTGCCAGCAGTAAGGGCCAGAACTCCTACGAGCAGTACTTC. Encoded protein: CASSKGQNSYEQYF.

This clonotype showed up many times. This CDR3 is CSAIGTGAYEQYF. CDR3 coding DNA: TGCAGTGCTATCGGGACAGGGGCCTACGAGCAGTACTTC. The chain uses TRBV20-1 and TRBJ2-7; 10 positions match TRBD1. V gave up 4 bases and J gave up 2 bases; unmatched junction bases: 2. The CDR3 runs 13 residues. The germline CDR1 and CDR2 sequences are DFQATT and SNEGSKA (reference sequence).

This clonotype was detected only a few times. The V call is TRBV4-2, the J call TRBJ2-3, with 7 bases matching TRBD2. Trimming took 8 bases from V and 0 from J; bases not matched to a gene: 5. This CDR3 is 14 amino acids long. CDR1 and CDR2 from the germline V gene are LGHNA and YNFKEQ. CDR3: CASASGASTDTQYF. CDR3 nucleotides: TGTGCCAGCGCCAGCGGGGCTAGCACAGATACGCAGTATTTT.

This clonotype appeared a few times. V and J are TRBV6-1 and TRBJ1-4, with TRBD1 matching over 7 bases. The CDR3 is 14 residues long. V shed 6 bases, J shed 8 bases, and the junction held 9 bases outside the gene matches. CDR1 is MNHNS, CDR2 SASEGT, per germline. The CDR3 protein is CASSLLRDSEKLFF. The DNA for the CDR3 is TGTGCCAGCAGCCTTCTCCGGGACAGCGAAAAACTGTTTTTT.

There are a few counts of this clonotype. The rearrangement links TRBV19 to TRBJ2-3; D is possibly TRBD2 (5 bases). V dropped 2 bases and J dropped 1 base, with 7 bases sitting between them. Germline values: CDR1 LNHDA, CDR2 SQIVND (reference sequence). CDR3 length: 14 amino acids. DNA for the CDR3: TGTGCCAGTAGTATAAGCGGTGGCACAGATACGCAGTATTTT. Protein sequence: CASSISGGTDTQYF. Together with reference TRBV19 and TRBJ2-3, the CDR3 gives the full variable domain: DGGITQSPKYLFRKEGQNVTLSCEQNLNHDAMYWYRQDPGQGLRLIYYSQIVNDFQKGDIAEGYSVSREKKESFPLTVTSAQKNPTAFYLCASSISGGTDTQYFGPGTRLTVL.

This clonotype was counted at least ten times. The J gene is TRBJ2-5, the V gene TRBV15; D is ambiguous. V was pared by 1 base and J by 1 base, with 7 bases between. CDR1 LNHNV and CDR2 YYDKDF come from the germline V gene (reference sequence). The CDR3 sequence is 14 residues long. The CDR3 loop reads CATSRVPGQETQYF. DNA of the CDR3: TGTGCCACCAGCAGAGTACCTGGCCAAGAGACCCAGTACTTC.

This clonotype was recorded at least ten times. V gene TRBV27 combines with J gene TRBJ2-1; D unresolved. Germline loops: CDR1 MNHEY, CDR2 SMNVEV (reference sequence). There are 15 residues in the CDR3. Trimming stripped 2 bases from V and 0 bases from J, with 8 bases between. The CDR3 loop reads CASSLEALSYNEQFF. The CDR3 DNA is TGTGCCAGCAGTTTAGAGGCCCTCTCCTACAATGAGCAGTTCTTC.

The chain recombines TRBV7-7 with TRBJ2-1; 9 nucleotides match TRBD2. The CDR3 length is 14 residues. Per the germline V gene, CDR1 is SSHAT and CDR2 is FNYEAQ (reference sequence). CDR3 bases: TGTGCTACCTCAAGCGGGGGGTCCTACAATGAGCAGTTCTTC. Its translation: CATSSGGSYNEQFF.

This clonotype was recorded a few times. This chain joins TRBV20-1 and TRBJ2-1, with D possibly matching TRBD2 (6 bases). Germline CDR1 reads DFQATT; CDR2 reads SNEGSKA (reference sequence). The V end was cut by 2 bases, the J end by 4 bases, with 15 bases between. The CDR3 is 15 residues long. CDR3 region: CSARRGGSAYNEQFF. Here the CDR3 DNA reads TGCAGTGCTAGACGTGGAGGGTCCGCTTACAATGAGCAGTTCTTC.

At least ten counts were recorded for this clonotype. The genes are TRBV3-1 and TRBJ1-1; D perhaps matches TRBD1 (6 bases). The CDR3 spans 14 residues. The V gene lost 0 bases and the J gene lost 7 bases, with 12 bases spanning the gap. Germline values: CDR1 LGHDT, CDR2 YNNKEL (reference sequence). The CDR3 loop is CASSQDPGQGEAFF. The CDR3 DNA reads TGTGCCAGCAGCCAAGATCCGGGACAAGGTGAAGCTTTCTTT. The variable domain in full, completed from reference TRBV3-1 and TRBJ1-1, reads DTAVSQTPKYLVTQMGNDKSIKCEQNLGHDTMYWYKQDSKKFLKIMFSYNNKELIINETVPNRFSPKSPDKAHLNLHINSLELGDSAVYFCASSQDPGQGEAFFGQGTRLTVV.

The V and J genes are TRBV25-1 and TRBJ2-4; maybe TRBD1 (5 bases). V gave up 2 bases and J gave up 6 bases, with 11 bases separating them. The CDR3 runs 14 residues. Germline V gene sequence: CDR1 MGHDK, CDR2 SYGVNS. The CDR3 sequence is CASSEEGRGNIQYF. For the CDR3, the DNA is TGTGCCAGCAGTGAAGAAGGAAGGGGAAACATTCAGTACTTC.

This clonotype came up many times. This rearrangement joins TRBV12-3 or TRBV12-4 to TRBJ1-1; D possibly corresponds to TRBD1 (5 bases). V lost 5 bases, J lost 3 bases, and 13 bases lay in between. The CDR3 sequence is 14 residues long. The CDR3 nucleotides are TGTGCCAGCAGTCCCCATTCAGGGTACACTGAAGCTTTCTTT. Protein sequence: CASSPHSGYTEAFF.